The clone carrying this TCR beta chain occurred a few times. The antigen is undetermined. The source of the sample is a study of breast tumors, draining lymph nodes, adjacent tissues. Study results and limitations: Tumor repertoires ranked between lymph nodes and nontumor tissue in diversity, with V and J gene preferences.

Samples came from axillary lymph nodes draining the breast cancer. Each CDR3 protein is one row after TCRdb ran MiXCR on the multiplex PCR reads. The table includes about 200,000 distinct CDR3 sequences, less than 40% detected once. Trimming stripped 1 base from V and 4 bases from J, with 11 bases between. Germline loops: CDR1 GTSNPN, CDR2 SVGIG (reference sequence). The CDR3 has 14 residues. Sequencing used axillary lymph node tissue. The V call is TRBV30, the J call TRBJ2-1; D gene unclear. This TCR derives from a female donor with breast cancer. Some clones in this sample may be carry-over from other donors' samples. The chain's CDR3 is CAWSAFNGYNEQFF. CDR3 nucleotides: TGTGCCTGGAGTGCCTTTAACGGGTACAATGAGCAGTTCTTC.